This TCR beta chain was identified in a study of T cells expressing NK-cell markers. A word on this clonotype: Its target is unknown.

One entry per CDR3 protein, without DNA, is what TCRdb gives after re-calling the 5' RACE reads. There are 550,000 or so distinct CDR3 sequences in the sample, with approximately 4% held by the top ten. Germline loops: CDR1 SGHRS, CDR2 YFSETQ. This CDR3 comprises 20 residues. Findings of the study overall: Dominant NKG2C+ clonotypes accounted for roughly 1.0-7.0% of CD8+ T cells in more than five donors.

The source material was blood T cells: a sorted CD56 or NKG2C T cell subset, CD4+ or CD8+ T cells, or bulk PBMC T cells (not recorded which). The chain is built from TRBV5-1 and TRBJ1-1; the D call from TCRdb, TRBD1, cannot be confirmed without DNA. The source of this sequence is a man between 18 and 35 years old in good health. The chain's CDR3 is CASSQNGDQGLTRLNTEAFF. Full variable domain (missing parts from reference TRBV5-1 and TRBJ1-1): KAGVTQTPRYLIKTRGQQVTLSCSPISGHRSVSWYQQTPGQGLQFLFEYFSETQRNKGNFPGRFSGRQFSNSRSEMNVSTLELGDSALYLCASSQNGDQGLTRLNTEAFFGQGTRLTVV.